The 24 T cell receptor beta chains in this list originate from one sample, sequenced in a study of blood T cells in healthy people across ages. A J-beta primer mix and a sample-barcoded 5' primer were used in a second PCR of about 6 to 12 cycles. TCRdb used MiXCR to reprocess the 5' RACE reads, holding one entry per CDR3 protein. The table includes 1,800,000 or so distinct CDR3 sequences, about two fifths detected once. Sample: blood. Receptors originate from a human donor in good health.

V and J are TRBV29-1 and TRBJ2-3; 10 bases match TRBD2. Per the germline V gene, CDR1 is SQVTM and CDR2 is ANQGSEA. The J segment lost 4 bases and the V segment lost 5 bases, leaving 12 bases of the junction unmatched. There are 16 residues in the CDR3. The CDR3 region is CSVRREAGGPADTQYF. DNA of the CDR3: TGCAGCGTTAGGAGAGAAGCGGGGGGGCCCGCAGATACGCAGTATTTT.

This chain links TRBV7-8 with TRBJ2-5; a possible D gene is TRBD2 (5 bases). V lost 1 base to trimming and J lost 3 bases, with 9 bases between them. CDR1 SGHVS and CDR2 FQNEAQ come from the germline V gene. The CDR3 has 14 amino acids. CDR3 loop: CASSLGRPEETQYF. The CDR3 DNA reads TGTGCCAGCAGCTTAGGGAGGCCCGAAGAGACCCAGTACTTC.

This clonotype was counted between two and nine times. The chain's CDR3 is CASSYSIGEFTDTQYF. In DNA form, the CDR3 reads TGTGCCAGCAGTTACTCGATCGGGGAGTTCACAGATACGCAGTATTTT. The chain combines TRBV6-5 with TRBJ2-3; possible D gene TRBD2, 5 bases. V lost 0 bases to trimming and J lost 2 bases, with 12 bases between them. Germline V gene lookup returns CDR1 MNHEY and CDR2 SVGAGI. This CDR3 has 16 residues.

The chain has TRBV4-1 and TRBJ2-5; tentative D call: TRBD1 (5 bases). Trimming took 4 bases from V and 0 from J, leaving 12 bases between them. The CDR3 runs to 15 residues. CDR1 and CDR2 (germline): MGHRA, YSYEKL. As DNA, the CDR3 is TGCGCCAGCAGCCTCTCACCGACAGACCAAGAGACCCAGTACTTC. It yields the protein CASSLSPTDQETQYF.

A word on this clonotype: Compared with germline, one end of the junction differs, possibly owing to a read error. Here the CDR3 DNA reads TGTGCCAGCAGGCTCGACGGCCAAAGCACAGATACGCGGTATTTT. Translating gives CASRLDGQSTDTRYF. J is TRBJ2-3 and V is TRBV6-5; the D is unclear. Germline values: CDR1 MNHEY, CDR2 SVGAGI. The CDR3 sequence is 15 residues long.

The gene calls are TRBV12-5 and TRBJ2-7; D is unclear. This CDR3 is built from 9 residues. Germline V gene lookup returns CDR1 LGHNT and CDR2 FRNRAP. The V end was cut by 5 bases, the J end by 6 bases, with 2 bases between. This chain's CDR3 is CASGPEQYF. The DNA of the CDR3 is TGTGCTAGTGGTCCCGAGCAGTACTTC.

This clonotype turned up a few times. The chain recombines TRBV12-3 or TRBV12-4 with TRBJ2-3; 8 positions agree with TRBD2. This CDR3 region has 13 residues. The J segment lost 3 bases and the V segment lost 11 bases, leaving 7 bases of the junction unmatched. The CDR3 is CAAGQRGTDTQYF. The CDR3 nucleotides read TGTGCCGCCGGCCAGCGGGGGACAGATACGCAGTATTTT.

The chain couples TRBV20-1 to TRBJ1-2, with a tentative D call TRBD1 (5 bases). The germline V and J ends were trimmed by 5 bases and 3 bases, with 16 bases remaining between them. CDR3 length: 14 amino acids. Germline V gene data show CDR1 as DFQATT and CDR2 as SNEGSKA (reference sequence). For the CDR3, the DNA is TGCAGTGCTTTCGCGGACGGGGGGGACTATGGCTACACCTTC. Translating gives CSAFADGGDYGYTF.

The chain employs TRBV25-1 and TRBJ1-2; no clear D. Germline CDR1 and CDR2: MGHDK and SYGVNS. V lost 3 bases to trimming and J lost 0 bases, with 8 bases between them. The CDR3 spans 14 residues. CDR3 in DNA: TGTGCCAGCAGTGACCTAAGGACTAACTATGGCTACACCTTC. This gives the protein CASSDLRTNYGYTF.

This chain connects TRBV2 to TRBJ2-3; D possibly matches TRBD1 or TRBD2 (5 bases each). The CDR3 spans 12 residues. Trimming removed 7 bases at V and 11 bases at J, with 16 bases between. The germline V gene encodes CDR1 SNHLY and CDR2 FYNNEI. The CDR3 DNA sequence: TGTGCCAGCATCGATGACCATGGGGGGCAGTATTTT. It translates to CASIDDHGGQYF.

The chain recombines TRBV7-8 with TRBJ2-1; D might be TRBD1 (6 bases). Germline CDR1 reads SGHVS; CDR2 reads FQNEAQ. CDR3 length: 16 residues. V lost 4 bases, J lost 9 bases, and 22 bases lay in between. As DNA, the CDR3 is TGTGCCAGCAGCTCCACTCATCCAGGGGTGTCGACTGAGCAGTTCTTC. Translation gives CASSSTHPGVSTEQFF.

The genes are TRBV28 and TRBJ1-5, with TRBD1 as a possible D gene (6 bases). The CDR3 runs to 17 residues. V was cut by 3 bases and J by 7 bases, with 22 bases left in between. Germline-derived CDR1 and CDR2 are MDHEN and SYDVKM. CDR3 DNA sequence: TGTGCCAGCAGTTTGACGGGGGCAGGGCTTTTCGGACAGCCCCAGCATTTT. Its protein product is CASSLTGAGLFGQPQHF.

The V and J genes are TRBV19 and TRBJ2-1; D perhaps matches TRBD1 (5 bases). Germline CDR1 LNHDA, CDR2 SQIVND (reference sequence). This CDR3 has 16 amino acids. V gave up 3 bases and J gave up 5 bases, with 17 bases separating them. CDR3 in amino acids: CASSIYSVAGHNEQFF. The CDR3 nucleotides are TGTGCCAGTAGTATTTATTCGGTTGCAGGGCACAATGAGCAGTTCTTC. Full variable domain (rest looked up from reference TRBV19 and TRBJ2-1): DGGITQSPKYLFRKEGQNVTLSCEQNLNHDAMYWYRQDPGQGLRLIYYSQIVNDFQKGDIAEGYSVSREKKESFPLTVTSAQKNPTAFYLCASSIYSVAGHNEQFFGPGTRLTVL.

This clonotype was observed many times. One junction end does not reproduce the germline sequence, and a read error may be involved. The rearrangement joins TRBV12-3 or TRBV12-4 to TRBJ1-1; D remains ambiguous. This CDR3 has 12 amino acids. CDR3 region: CASSLLGGEAFF. CDR3 nucleotide sequence: TGCGCCAGCAGCTTATTAGGTGGTGAAGCTTTCTTT.

This clonotype was detected ten times or more. This rearrangement joins TRBV28 to TRBJ2-1; a weak D match, TRBD2 (5 bases). The CDR3 is 18 amino acids. The V end lost 3 bases, the J end lost 4 bases, and 22 bases lay between the germline ends. CDR1 and CDR2 (germline): MDHEN, SYDVKM. CDR3 in amino acids: CASSLLSSLLGGYNEQFF. As DNA, the CDR3 is TGTGCCAGCAGTTTGTTGTCATCTCTCCTGGGCGGGTACAATGAGCAGTTCTTC.

This clonotype has just a few counts. The rearrangement joins TRBV6-1 to TRBJ1-2; 7 nucleotides align to TRBD1. The V segment lost 2 bases and the J segment 4 bases; nucleotides outside the gene matches: 10. The germline CDR1 and CDR2 sequences are MNHNS and SASEGT. The CDR3 extends over 16 amino acids. The CDR3: CASSEFLGQESYGYTF. As DNA, the CDR3 is TGTGCCAGCAGTGAATTCCTAGGACAGGAAAGCTATGGCTACACCTTC.

DNA for the CDR3: TGTGCCAGCAGTTACGGAACGGGGGAGGGCTCCTACGAGCAGTACTTC. Its protein product is CASSYGTGEGSYEQYF. The chain couples TRBV6-2 or TRBV6-3 to TRBJ2-7, with 7 bases aligning to TRBD2. The V gene's germline CDR1 is MNHEY and CDR2 SVGEGT. This CDR3 is built from 16 residues. V was pared by 2 bases and J by 0 bases, with 7 bases of the junction left unmatched.

This clonotype was counted at least ten times. The chain combines TRBV20-1 with TRBJ2-7; D is perhaps TRBD2 (6 bases). The V and J ends lost 2 bases and 4 bases respectively, with 9 bases between them. The CDR3 contains 12 residues. Germline V gene data show CDR1 as DFQATT and CDR2 as SNEGSKA (reference sequence). The CDR3 sequence is CSARSRGYEQYF. The CDR3 bases are TGCAGTGCTAGATCGCGGGGATACGAGCAGTACTTC.

The V call is TRBV5-5, the J call TRBJ2-3; a possible D gene is TRBD2 (5 bases). Germline V gene sequence: CDR1 SGHKS, CDR2 YYEKEE (reference sequence). Trimming removed 4 bases from V and 4 bases from J, with 13 bases in between. CDR3 length equals 14 residues. The CDR3 DNA sequence: TGTGCCAGCAGCCGAAAGGACGGGGCAGATACGCAGTATTTT. Encoded protein: CASSRKDGADTQYF.

The chain has TRBV7-2 and TRBJ1-2; D unclear. There are 18 residues in the CDR3. V lost 2 bases and J lost 5, with 24 bases in between. Germline assignment: CDR1 SGHTA and CDR2 FQGNSA. CDR3 protein: CASSLFAAADSSFYGYTF. In DNA, the CDR3 is TGTGCCAGCAGCTTATTCGCGGCGGCAGACTCTTCTTTTTATGGCTACACCTTC.

V usage is TRBV7-2 and J usage is TRBJ1-1; 9 bases agree with TRBD1. The germline V gene encodes CDR1 SGHTA and CDR2 FQGNSA. V lost 0 bases and J lost 3; bases outside the gene matches: 2. This CDR3 region has 15 residues. The DNA for the CDR3 is TGTGCCAGCAGCTTAGCTCGGACAGGGGACACTGAAGCTTTCTTT. Protein product: CASSLARTGDTEAFF.

This clonotype turned up a few times. V and J are TRBV15 and TRBJ2-1, with D unclear. V shed 6 bases and J shed 8 bases, with 20 bases lying between them. The CDR3 runs 15 residues. CDR1 LNHNV and CDR2 YYDKDF come from the germline V gene (reference sequence). The CDR3 loop reads CATSPPTDLIHEQFF. The CDR3 DNA sequence: TGTGCCACCAGTCCTCCTACTGATTTGATTCATGAGCAGTTCTTC.

This CDR3 reads CASIYGGGQNTGELFF. DNA for the CDR3: TGTGCCAGCATTTACGGGGGGGGCCAGAACACCGGGGAGCTGTTTTTT. This sequence joins TRBV12-3 or TRBV12-4 and TRBJ2-2; TRBD2 aligns across 8 bases. This CDR3 is built from 16 residues. The ends lost 7 bases at V and 1 base at J; junction bases unmatched: 8.

The J gene is TRBJ1-4, the V gene TRBV7-8; D gene uncertain. Germline CDR1 SGHVS, CDR2 FQNEAQ. V lost 6 bases and J lost 8, with 16 bases in between. The CDR3 is made up of 14 amino acids. In DNA, the CDR3 is TGTGCCAGCAGAGGAGTTGGGGTGGAGGAAAAACTGTTTTTT. Its translation is CASRGVGVEEKLFF.